The TCR beta chain under discussion was sequenced for a study of T-cell reconstitution after alpha-beta-depleted transplantation in children. CDR1 is SGHRS and CDR2 is YFSETQ in the germline V gene. CDR3 length: 13 amino acids. The germline V and J ends were trimmed by 6 bases and 5 bases, with 14 bases remaining between them. This clonotype was seen a few times. Researchers prepared the TCRbeta library using unique molecular identifiers, the study reports. TCRdb reanalysed the PCR reads using MiXCR and keeps one entry per CDR3 protein. The sample lists approximately 270,000 distinct CDR3 sequences, 9.9% occurring once.

J is TRBJ1-1 and V is TRBV5-1; possible D gene TRBD1, 6 bases. This TCR derives from a human donor who donated a stem cell graft to a child with SCID. Sequences were derived from PBMCs from the stem cell graft donor, sampled from the stem cell graft. CDR3 coding DNA: TGCGCCAGCATTGGGCAGGGGCCAACTGAAGCTTTCTTT. It translates to CASIGQGPTEAFF.